This TCR beta chain comes out of a study of blood T cell repertoires in COVID-19. Assay used: immunoSEQ multiplex PCR; TCRdb lists only in-frame clones, some missing. This sample has roughly 120,000 clones, with almost 90% found just once. V shed 3 bases and J shed 3 bases, with 18 bases lying between them. Germline CDR1 and CDR2: MGHRA and YSYEKL. The CDR3 runs 16 residues. The sequence derives from an older woman with COVID-19, enrolled during active disease. The sample consisted of peripheral blood. This chain links TRBV4-1 with TRBJ2-7, with D uncertain. CDR3 sequence: CASSQEGPARLYEQYF. CDR3 coding DNA: TGCGCCAGCAGCCAGGAAGGTCCAGCCAGACTCTACGAGCAGTACTTC.